This T cell receptor beta chain was sequenced during a study of control samples from healthy donors and cancer patients. A few counts support this clone. Libraries were prepared by immunoSEQ multiplex PCR; TCRdb keeps only in-frame clonotypes and omits some of them. The top ten hold roughly 40% of the sample, which has approximately 94,000 clones, roughly 84% seen once. This CDR3 comprises 15 residues. V lost 1 base to trimming and J lost 7 bases; unmatched junction nucleotides: 9. Germline CDR1 reads SSHAT; CDR2 reads FNYEAQ (reference sequence). What was sequenced was PBMCs. This clonotype was sampled from a man in his 70s with lung cancer. This sequence joins TRBV7-7 and TRBJ2-7; 8 nucleotides agree with TRBD2. DNA of the CDR3: TGTGCCAGCAGCTTAGGGAGCGGGGGTCCTCGAGAGCAGTACTTC. Translating it yields CASSLGSGGPREQYF.